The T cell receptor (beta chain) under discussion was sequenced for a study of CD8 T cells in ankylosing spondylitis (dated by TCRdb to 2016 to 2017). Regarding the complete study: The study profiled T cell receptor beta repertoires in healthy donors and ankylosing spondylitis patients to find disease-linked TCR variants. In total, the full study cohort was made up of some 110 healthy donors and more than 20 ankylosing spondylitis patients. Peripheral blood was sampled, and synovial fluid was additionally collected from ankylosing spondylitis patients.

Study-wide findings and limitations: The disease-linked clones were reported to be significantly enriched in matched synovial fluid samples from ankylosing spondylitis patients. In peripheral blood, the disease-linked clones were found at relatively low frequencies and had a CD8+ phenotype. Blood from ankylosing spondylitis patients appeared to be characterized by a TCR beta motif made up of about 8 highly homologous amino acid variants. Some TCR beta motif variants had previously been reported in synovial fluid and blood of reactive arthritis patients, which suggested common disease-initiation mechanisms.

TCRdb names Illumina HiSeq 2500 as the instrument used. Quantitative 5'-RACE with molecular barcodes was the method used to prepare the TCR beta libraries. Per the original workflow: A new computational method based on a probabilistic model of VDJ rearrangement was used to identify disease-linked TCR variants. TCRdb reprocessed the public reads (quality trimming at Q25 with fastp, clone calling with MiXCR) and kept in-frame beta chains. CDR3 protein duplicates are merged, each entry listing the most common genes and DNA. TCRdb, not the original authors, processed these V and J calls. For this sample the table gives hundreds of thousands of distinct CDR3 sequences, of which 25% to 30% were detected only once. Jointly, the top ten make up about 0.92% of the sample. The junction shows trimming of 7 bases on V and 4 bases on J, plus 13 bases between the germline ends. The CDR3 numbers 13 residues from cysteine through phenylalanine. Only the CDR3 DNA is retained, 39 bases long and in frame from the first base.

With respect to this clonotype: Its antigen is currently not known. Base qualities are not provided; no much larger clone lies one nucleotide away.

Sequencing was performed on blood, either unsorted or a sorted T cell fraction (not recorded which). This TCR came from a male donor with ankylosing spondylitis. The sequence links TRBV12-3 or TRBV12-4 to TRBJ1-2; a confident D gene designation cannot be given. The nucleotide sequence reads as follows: TGTGCCAGCAAAGACGAGGGAGGCTATGGCTACACCTTC. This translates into CASKDEGGYGYTF.